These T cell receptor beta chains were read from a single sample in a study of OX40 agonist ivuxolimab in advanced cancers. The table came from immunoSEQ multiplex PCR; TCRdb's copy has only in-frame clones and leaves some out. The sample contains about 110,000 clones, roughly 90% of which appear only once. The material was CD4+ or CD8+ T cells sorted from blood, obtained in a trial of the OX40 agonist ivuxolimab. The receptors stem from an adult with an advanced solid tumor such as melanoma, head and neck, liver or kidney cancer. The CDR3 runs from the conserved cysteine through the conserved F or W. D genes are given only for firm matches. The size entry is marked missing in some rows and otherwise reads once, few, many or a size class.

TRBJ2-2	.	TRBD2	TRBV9	TGTGCCAGCAGCGGATTACTAGCGGGAGTTGGGGAGCTGTTTTTT	CASSGLLAGVGELFF
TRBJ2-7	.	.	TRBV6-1	TGTGCCAGCAGTCAACAGGGAGAGATTTCCTACGAGCAGTACTTC	CASSQQGEISYEQYF
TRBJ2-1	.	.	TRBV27	TGTGCCAGCAGTTTATTCCCAGTTCAGGTTAATGAGCAGTTCTTC	CASSLFPVQVNEQFF
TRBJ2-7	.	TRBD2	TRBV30	TGTGCCTGGAGTGTGAAGACTAGCGGGACCTACGAGCAGTACTTC	CAWSVKTSGTYEQYF
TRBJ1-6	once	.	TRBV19	TGTGCCAGTACCCCAAGTTTGGATTCCTCACCCCTCCACTTT	CASTPSLDSSPLHF
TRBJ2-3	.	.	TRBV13	TGTGCCAGCAGCTTCCCGGACCCCGCCCTGGGAGATACGCAGTATTTT	CASSFPDPALGDTQYF
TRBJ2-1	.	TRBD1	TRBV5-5	TGTGCCAGCAGCCCGGTTGGACAGGGTGAGCAGTTCTTC	CASSPVGQGEQFF
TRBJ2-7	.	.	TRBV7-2	TGTGCCAGCAGCTTAGCAAAGGGGACGGTGAACTACGAGCAGTACTTC	CASSLAKGTVNYEQYF
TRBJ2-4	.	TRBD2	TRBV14	TGTGCCAGCAGCCAGTTGGCTAGCGGGGCCAAAAACATTCAGTACTTC	CASSQLASGAKNIQYF
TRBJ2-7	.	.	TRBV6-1	TGTGCCAGCAATCGGGACTTGGACTACGAGCAGTACTTC	CASNRDLDYEQYF
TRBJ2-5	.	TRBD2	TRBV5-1	TGCGCCAGCAGCTTGGCCCCAACGGGAGGAGGTAGCGGGGGCCAAGAGACCCAGTACTTC	CASSLAPTGGGSGGQETQYF
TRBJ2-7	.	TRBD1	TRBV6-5	TGTGCCAGCAGTTCGACAGGGCCCTCTACCTACGAGCAGTACTTC	CASSSTGPSTYEQYF
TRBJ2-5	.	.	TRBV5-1	TGCGCCAGCAGCCCACTGAGCAGCCAAGAGACCCAGTACTTC	CASSPLSSQETQYF
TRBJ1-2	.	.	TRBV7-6	TGTGCCAGCAGCTTAGGGCAGGGAATCTATGGCTACACCTTC	CASSLGQGIYGYTF
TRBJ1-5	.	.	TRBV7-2	TGTGCCAGCAGCTTAGTGGTGGGCTCTGAGCCCCAGCATTTT	CASSLVVGSEPQHF
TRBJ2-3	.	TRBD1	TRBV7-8	TGTGCCAGCAGCTTATTAGGGGGCGTAATGGATACGCAGTATTTT	CASSLLGGVMDTQYF
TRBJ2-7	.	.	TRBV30	TGTGCCTGGAGTGTACTGGGGCAGGGAGGAAACGAGCAGTACTTC	CAWSVLGQGGNEQYF
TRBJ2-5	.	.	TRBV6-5	TGTGCCAGCAGTTACTCGAAGCGGGCACTAAAAGAGACCCAGTACTTC	CASSYSKRALKETQYF